This T cell receptor beta chain is from a study of radiotherapy plus CTLA-4 blockade in lung cancer. Study results and caveats: Radiotherapy was combined with ipilimumab, and tumor-derived TCR clones then expanded in blood.

Worth noting for this clone: Its antigen is unknown.

CDR1 and CDR2 (germline): MNHEY, SMNVEV (reference sequence). Trimming cost V 6 bases and J 4 bases; bases outside gene matches: 15. CDR3 length equals 17 residues. The protocol was immunoSEQ multiplex PCR, while the TCRdb copy is restricted to in-frame clones and leaves out a portion. The table shows about 88,000 clones, with about three quarters occurring only once. This TCR derives from a human donor with non-small cell lung cancer that progressed on radiotherapy plus ipilimumab. This rearrangement joins TRBV27 to TRBJ2-3; 8 nucleotides match TRBD2. The source was peripheral blood, collected from a patient treated with radiotherapy plus ipilimumab. The CDR3 spells CASRALPGLGFPDTQYF. CDR3 nucleotide sequence: TGTGCCAGCAGGGCCCTCCCGGGACTAGGGTTCCCAGATACGCAGTATTTT.